The clone carrying this T cell receptor (beta chain) appeared a few times. Using its own MiXCR run on the 5' RACE reads, TCRdb lists one record per CDR3 protein. Found here are 90,000 to 100,000 distinct CDR3 sequences, 13% of them singletons; the top ten hold 2% to 2.5%. This entry belongs to a study of early T cells in non-severe SARS-CoV-2 infection. Germline values: CDR1 SGHNT, CDR2 YYREEE (reference sequence). There are 17 residues in the CDR3. V was clipped by 0 bases and J by 6 bases; unmatched bases: 10. The TCR sequence derives from an adult who was a healthcare worker with PCR-confirmed SARS-CoV-2 infection or an uninfected control (not recorded which). The J gene is TRBJ2-7, the V gene TRBV5-4; 12 positions agree with TRBD2. Sequenced: whole blood. The CDR3: CASSLAYPSGGESEQYF. The CDR3 nucleotides read TGTGCCAGCAGCTTGGCCTATCCTAGCGGGGGGGAGAGCGAGCAGTACTTC. Together with reference TRBV5-4 and TRBJ2-7, the CDR3 gives the full variable domain: ETGVTQSPTHLIKTRGQQVTLRCSSQSGHNTVSWYQQALGQGPQFIFQYYREEENGRGNFPPRFSGLQFPNYSSELNVNALELDDSALYLCASSLAYPSGGESEQYFGPGTRLTVT.